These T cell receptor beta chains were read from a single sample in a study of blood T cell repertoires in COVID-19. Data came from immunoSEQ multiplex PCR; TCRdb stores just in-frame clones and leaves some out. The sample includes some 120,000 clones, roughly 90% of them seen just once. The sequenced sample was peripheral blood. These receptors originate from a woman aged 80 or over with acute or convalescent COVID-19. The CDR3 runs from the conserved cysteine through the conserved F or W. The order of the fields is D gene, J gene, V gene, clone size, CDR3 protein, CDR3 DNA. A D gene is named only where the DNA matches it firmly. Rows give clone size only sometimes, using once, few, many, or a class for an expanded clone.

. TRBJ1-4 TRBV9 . CASSVAGGLGTNEKLFF TGTGCCAGCAGCGTAGCGGGGGGGCTCGGAACTAATGAAAAACTGTTTTTT
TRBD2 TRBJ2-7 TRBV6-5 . CASSLAGPYEQYF TGTGCCAGCAGTTTAGCGGGGCCCTACGAGCAGTACTTC
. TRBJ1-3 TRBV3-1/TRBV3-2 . CASSQPVSSGNTIYF TGTGCCAGCAGCCAACCAGTCAGCTCTGGAAACACCATATATTTT
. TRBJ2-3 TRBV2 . CASSRAGQFSERYF TGTGCCAGCAGTAGGGCGGGACAGTTCTCTGAGCGGTATTTT
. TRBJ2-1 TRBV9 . CASSVSDEQFF TGTGCCAGCAGCGTGTCTGATGAGCAGTTCTTC
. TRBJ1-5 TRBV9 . CASSVAGLGQPQHF TGTGCCAGCAGCGTAGCGGGGTTAGGTCAGCCCCAGCATTTT
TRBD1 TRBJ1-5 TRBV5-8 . CASSFHGTGGVGQPQHF TGTGCCAGCAGCTTCCATGGGACAGGGGGCGTGGGTCAGCCCCAGCATTTT
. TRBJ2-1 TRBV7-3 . CASSLTFSSSYNEQFF TGTGCCAGCAGCTTAACGTTTTCGAGCTCCTACAATGAGCAGTTCTTC
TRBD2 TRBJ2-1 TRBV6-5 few CASSISSGAYNEQFF TGTGCCAGCAGCATATCTAGCGGAGCCTACAATGAGCAGTTCTTC
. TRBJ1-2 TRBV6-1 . CASSESLTGTVADGYTF TGTGCCAGCAGTGAATCCCTTACCGGGACTGTCGCCGATGGCTACACCTTC
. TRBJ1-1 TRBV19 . CASSGPRGGKTEAFF TGTGCCAGTAGTGGGCCCCGGGGGGGAAAAACTGAAGCTTTCTTT
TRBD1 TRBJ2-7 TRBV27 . CASRPGQELYEQYF TGTGCCAGCAGGCCTGGACAGGAGTTATACGAGCAGTACTTC
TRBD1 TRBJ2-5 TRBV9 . CASSVAGGTGGETQYF TGTGCCAGCAGCGTAGCTGGGGGGACAGGGGGAGAGACCCAGTACTTC
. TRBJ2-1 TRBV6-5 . CASSYGDTVYNEQFF TGTGCCAGCAGTTACGGCGACACCGTTTACAATGAGCAGTTCTTC
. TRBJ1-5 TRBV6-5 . CASSYRRGNQPQHF TGTGCCAGCAGTTATAGGCGGGGCAATCAGCCCCAGCATTTT
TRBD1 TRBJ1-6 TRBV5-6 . CASFRVGDRGNSPLHF TGTGCCAGCTTTAGAGTCGGGGACAGGGGAAATTCACCCCTCCACTTT
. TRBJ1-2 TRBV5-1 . CASSLGSFNYGYTF TGCGCCAGCAGCTTGGGTTCGTTTAACTATGGCTACACCTTC
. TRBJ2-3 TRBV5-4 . CASSSTGIDTQYF TGTGCCAGCAGTTCTACAGGGATAGATACGCAGTATTTT
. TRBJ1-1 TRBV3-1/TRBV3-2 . CASSLLGVNTEAFF TGTGCCAGCAGCCTCCTCGGGGTAAACACTGAAGCTTTCTTT
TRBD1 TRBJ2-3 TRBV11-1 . CASSLALPGGIDTQYF TGTGCCAGCAGCTTAGCGCTTCCAGGGGGCATAGATACGCAGTATTTT
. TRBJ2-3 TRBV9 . CASSATGRSTDTQYF TGTGCCAGCAGCGCCACAGGGAGAAGCACAGATACGCAGTATTTT
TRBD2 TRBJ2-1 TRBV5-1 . CASSIASGIRSARNNEQFF TGCGCCAGCAGCATAGCTAGCGGGATCCGGTCCGCCCGGAACAATGAGCAGTTCTTC
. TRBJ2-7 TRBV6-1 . CASSGGSRGTTSYEQYF TGTGCCAGCAGTGGGGGTTCGAGGGGGACCACGTCCTACGAGCAGTACTTC
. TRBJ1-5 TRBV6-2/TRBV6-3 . CASSYDWATGDYSNQPQHF TGTGCCAGCAGTTACGATTGGGCGACGGGGGATTATAGCAATCAGCCCCAGCATTTT
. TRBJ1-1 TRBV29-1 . CSARTLRAEAFF TGCAGCGCCCGCACTCTGAGAGCTGAAGCTTTCTTT
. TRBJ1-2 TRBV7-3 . CASSRTSAGALNYGYTF TGTGCCAGCAGCCGAACCTCGGCAGGGGCCCTCAACTATGGCTACACCTTC
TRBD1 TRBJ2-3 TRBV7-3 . CASSLTAGQGGDTDTQYF TGTGCCAGCAGCTTAACCGCTGGACAGGGGGGGGACACAGATACGCAGTATTTT
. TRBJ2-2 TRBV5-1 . CASSSGVPGELFF TGCGCCAGCAGCTCAGGGGTACCCGGGGAGCTGTTTTTT
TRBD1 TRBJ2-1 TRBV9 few CASSVGQQGSHEQFF TGTGCCAGCAGCGTAGGCCAACAGGGGAGCCATGAGCAGTTCTTC
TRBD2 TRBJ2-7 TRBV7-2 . CASSKTGTSGGTQYF TGTGCCAGCAGCAAGACCGGGACTAGCGGGGGGACGCAGTACTTC
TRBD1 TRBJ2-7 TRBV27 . CASSQDRTGEQYF TGTGCCAGCAGTCAGGACAGGACAGGCGAGCAGTACTTC
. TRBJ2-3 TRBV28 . CASSLNLRVFSTDTQYF TGTGCCAGCAGTTTAAACCTGAGGGTTTTTAGCACAGATACGCAGTATTTT
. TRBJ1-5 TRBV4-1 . CASRRLLGQGGNQPQHF TGCGCCAGCAGGCGGCTTCTTGGGCAGGGAGGTAATCAGCCCCAGCATTTT
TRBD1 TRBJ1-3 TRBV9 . CASSLGTGVYGNTIYF TGTGCCAGCAGCTTAGGGACAGGGGTCTATGGAAACACCATATATTTT
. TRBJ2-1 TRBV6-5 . CASSSDRLQFF TGTGCCAGCAGTTCCGACAGGTTGCAGTTCTTC
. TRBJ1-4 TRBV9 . CASSVGGRVDEKLFF TGTGCCAGCAGCGTAGGGGGCAGGGTTGATGAAAAACTGTTTTTT
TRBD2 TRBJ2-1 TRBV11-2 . CASSPLAGSYDSYNEQFF TGTGCCAGCAGCCCACTAGCGGGATCCTATGACTCCTACAATGAGCAGTTCTTC
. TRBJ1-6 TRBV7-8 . CASSSPPGTYNSPLHF TGTGCCAGCAGCTCCCCCCCGGGGACCTATAATTCACCCCTCCACTTT
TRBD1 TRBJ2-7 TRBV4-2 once CASSLPGQGLYEQYF TGTGCCAGCAGCTTACCGGGACAGGGACTCTACGAGCAGTACTTC
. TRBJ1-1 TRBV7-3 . CASCLGRNTEAFF TGTGCCAGCTGCTTGGGCAGGAACACTGAAGCTTTCTTT
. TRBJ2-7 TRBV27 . CASSLVSSGTSYYEQYF TGTGCCAGCAGTTTAGTTTCTTCGGGAACCTCCTACTACGAGCAGTACTTC
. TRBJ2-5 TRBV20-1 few CSASELGETQYF TGCAGTGCTAGTGAGCTAGGAGAGACCCAGTACTTC